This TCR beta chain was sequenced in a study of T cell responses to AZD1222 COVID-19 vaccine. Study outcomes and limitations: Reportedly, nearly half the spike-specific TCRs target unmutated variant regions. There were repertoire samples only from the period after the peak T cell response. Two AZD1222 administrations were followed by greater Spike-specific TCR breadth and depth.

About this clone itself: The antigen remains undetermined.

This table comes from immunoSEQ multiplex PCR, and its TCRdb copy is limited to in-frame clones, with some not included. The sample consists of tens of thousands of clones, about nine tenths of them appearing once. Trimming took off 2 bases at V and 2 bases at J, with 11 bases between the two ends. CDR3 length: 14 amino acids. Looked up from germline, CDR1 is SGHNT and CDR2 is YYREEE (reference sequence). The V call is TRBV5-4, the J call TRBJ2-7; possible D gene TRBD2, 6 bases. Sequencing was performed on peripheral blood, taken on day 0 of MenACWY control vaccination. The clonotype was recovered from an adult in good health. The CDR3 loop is CASSFGTAAYEQYF. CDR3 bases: TGTGCCAGCAGCTTCGGGACTGCAGCCTACGAGCAGTACTTC.